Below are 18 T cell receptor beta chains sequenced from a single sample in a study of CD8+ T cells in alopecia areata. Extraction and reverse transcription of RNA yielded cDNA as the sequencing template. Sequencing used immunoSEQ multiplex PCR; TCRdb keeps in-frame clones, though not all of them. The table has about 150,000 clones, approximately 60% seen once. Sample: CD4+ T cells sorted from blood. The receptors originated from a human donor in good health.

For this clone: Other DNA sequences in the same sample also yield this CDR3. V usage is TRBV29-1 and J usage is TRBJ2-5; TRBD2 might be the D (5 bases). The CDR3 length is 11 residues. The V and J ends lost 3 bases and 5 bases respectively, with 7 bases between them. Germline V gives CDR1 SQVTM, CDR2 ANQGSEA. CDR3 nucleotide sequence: TGCAGCGTTGATTCGGGGGAGACCCAGTACTTC. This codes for CSVDSGETQYF.

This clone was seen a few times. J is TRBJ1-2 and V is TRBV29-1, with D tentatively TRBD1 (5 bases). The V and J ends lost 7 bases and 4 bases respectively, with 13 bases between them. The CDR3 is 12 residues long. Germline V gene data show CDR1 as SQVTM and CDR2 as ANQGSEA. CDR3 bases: TGCAGCGCCGGGGGAGGGTCCTATGGCTACACCTTC. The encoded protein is CSAGGGSYGYTF.

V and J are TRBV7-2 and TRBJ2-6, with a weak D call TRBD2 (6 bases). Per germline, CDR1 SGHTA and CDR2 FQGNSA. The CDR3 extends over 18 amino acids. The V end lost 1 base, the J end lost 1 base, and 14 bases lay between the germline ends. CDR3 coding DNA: TGTGCCAGCAGCTTAGTTTCGGGGGTGGGGTCTGGGGCCAACGTCCTGACTTTC. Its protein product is CASSLVSGVGSGANVLTF.

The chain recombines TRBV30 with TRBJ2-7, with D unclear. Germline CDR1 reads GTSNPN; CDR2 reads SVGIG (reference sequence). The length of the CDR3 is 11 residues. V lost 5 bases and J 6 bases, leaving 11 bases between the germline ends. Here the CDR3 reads CAWSPDAEQYF. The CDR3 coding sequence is TGTGCCTGGTCCCCAGATGCCGAGCAGTACTTC.

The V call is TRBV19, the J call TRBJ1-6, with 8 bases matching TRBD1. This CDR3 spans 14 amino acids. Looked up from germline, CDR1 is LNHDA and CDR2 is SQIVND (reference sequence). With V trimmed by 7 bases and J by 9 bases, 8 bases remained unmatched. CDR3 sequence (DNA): TGTGCCAGTACCCAGGACAGGGTGGCTTCACCCCTCCACTTT. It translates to CASTQDRVASPLHF.

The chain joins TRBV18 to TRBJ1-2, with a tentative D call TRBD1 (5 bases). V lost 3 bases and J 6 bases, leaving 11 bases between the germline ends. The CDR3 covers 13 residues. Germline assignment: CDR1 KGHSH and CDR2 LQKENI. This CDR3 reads CASSPTVQDGYTF. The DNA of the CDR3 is TGTGCCAGCTCACCGACAGTTCAGGATGGCTACACCTTC.

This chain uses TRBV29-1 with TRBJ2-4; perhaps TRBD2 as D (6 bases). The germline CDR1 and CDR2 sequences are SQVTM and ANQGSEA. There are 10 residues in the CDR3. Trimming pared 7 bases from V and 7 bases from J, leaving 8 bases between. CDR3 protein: CSAGGNIQYF. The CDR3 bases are TGCAGCGCTGGGGGGAACATTCAGTACTTC.

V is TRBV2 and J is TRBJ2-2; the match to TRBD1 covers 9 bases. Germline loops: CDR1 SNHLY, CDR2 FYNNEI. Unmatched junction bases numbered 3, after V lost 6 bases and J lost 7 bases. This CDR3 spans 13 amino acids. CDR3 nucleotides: TGTGCCAGCAGAGGGACAGGGATCGGGGAGCTGTTTTTT. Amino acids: CASRGTGIGELFF.

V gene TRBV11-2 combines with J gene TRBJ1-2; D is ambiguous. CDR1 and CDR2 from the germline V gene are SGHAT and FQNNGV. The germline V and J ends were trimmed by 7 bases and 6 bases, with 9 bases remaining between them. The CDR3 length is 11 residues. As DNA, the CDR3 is TGTGCCAGCACAGGAGGCCATGGCTACACCTTC. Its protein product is CASTGGHGYTF.

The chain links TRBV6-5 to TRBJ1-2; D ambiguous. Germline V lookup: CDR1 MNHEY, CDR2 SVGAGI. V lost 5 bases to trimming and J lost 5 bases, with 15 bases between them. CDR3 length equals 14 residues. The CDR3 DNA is TGTGCCAGCAGTGAAATAGCCTCGCTGTATGGCTACACCTTC. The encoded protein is CASSEIASLYGYTF.

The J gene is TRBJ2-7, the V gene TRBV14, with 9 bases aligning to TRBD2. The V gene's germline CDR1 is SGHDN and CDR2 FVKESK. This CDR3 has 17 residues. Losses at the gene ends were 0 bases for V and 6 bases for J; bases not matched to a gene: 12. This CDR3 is CASSQEGRSGRLGEQYF. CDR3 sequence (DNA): TGTGCCAGCAGCCAAGAAGGGCGCAGCGGGAGGTTGGGCGAGCAGTACTTC.

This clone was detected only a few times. The CDR3 is CATGSGSGYTF. The CDR3 DNA reads TGTGCCACCGGATCGGGGTCTGGCTACACCTTC. The chain is built from TRBV19 and TRBJ1-2; no definite D call. V was cut by 10 bases and J by 7 bases, with 13 bases left in between. Looked up from germline, CDR1 is LNHDA and CDR2 is SQIVND (reference sequence). The CDR3 has 11 amino acids.

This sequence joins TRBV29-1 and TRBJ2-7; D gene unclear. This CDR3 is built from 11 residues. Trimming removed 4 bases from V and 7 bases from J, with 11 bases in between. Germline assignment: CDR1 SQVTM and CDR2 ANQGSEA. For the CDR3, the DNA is TGCAGCGTTGGGAATGGCTGGGAGCAGTACTTC. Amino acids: CSVGNGWEQYF.

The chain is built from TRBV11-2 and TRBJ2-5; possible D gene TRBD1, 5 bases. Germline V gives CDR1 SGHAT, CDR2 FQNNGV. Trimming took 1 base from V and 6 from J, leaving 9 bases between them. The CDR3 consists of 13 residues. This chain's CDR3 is CASSLGGSKTQYF. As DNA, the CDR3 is TGTGCCAGCAGCTTAGGGGGCTCAAAGACCCAGTACTTC. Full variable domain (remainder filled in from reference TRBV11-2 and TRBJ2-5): EAGVAQSPRYKIIEKRQSVAFWCNPISGHATLYWYQQILGQGPKLLIQFQNNGVVDDSQLPKDRFSAERLKGVDSTLKIQPAKLEDSAVYLCASSLGGSKTQYFGPGTRLLVL.

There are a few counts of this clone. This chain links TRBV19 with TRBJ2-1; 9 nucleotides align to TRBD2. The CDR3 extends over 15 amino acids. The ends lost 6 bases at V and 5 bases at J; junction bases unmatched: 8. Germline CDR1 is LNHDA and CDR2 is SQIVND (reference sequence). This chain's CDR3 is CASRPGLAHHNEQFF. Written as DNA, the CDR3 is TGTGCCAGTAGGCCGGGACTAGCCCATCACAATGAGCAGTTCTTC.

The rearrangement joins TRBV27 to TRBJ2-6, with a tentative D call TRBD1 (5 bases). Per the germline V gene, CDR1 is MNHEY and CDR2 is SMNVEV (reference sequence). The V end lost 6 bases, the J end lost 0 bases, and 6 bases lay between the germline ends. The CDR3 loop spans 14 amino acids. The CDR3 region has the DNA TGTGCCAGCAGCAGGGACTCTGGGGCCAACGTCCTGACTTTC. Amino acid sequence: CASSRDSGANVLTF.

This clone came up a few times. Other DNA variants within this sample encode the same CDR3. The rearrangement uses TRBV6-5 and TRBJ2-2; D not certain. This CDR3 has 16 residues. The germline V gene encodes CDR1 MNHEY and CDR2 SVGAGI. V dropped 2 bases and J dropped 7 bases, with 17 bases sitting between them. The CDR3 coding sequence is TGTGCCAGCAGTTACCGGCTAGGTGGGATCGGCGGGGAGCTGTTTTTT. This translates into CASSYRLGGIGGELFF.

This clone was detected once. CDR3 sequence (DNA): TGTGCCAGCTCAGCTGGGACTAGCGGGTACGAGCAGTACTTC. This translates into CASSAGTSGYEQYF. The chain joins TRBV18 to TRBJ2-7; TRBD2 aligns across 12 bases. CDR1 and CDR2 (germline): KGHSH, LQKENI. The CDR3 contains 14 residues. The trim removed 5 bases at V and 4 bases at J, leaving 3 bases unmatched.